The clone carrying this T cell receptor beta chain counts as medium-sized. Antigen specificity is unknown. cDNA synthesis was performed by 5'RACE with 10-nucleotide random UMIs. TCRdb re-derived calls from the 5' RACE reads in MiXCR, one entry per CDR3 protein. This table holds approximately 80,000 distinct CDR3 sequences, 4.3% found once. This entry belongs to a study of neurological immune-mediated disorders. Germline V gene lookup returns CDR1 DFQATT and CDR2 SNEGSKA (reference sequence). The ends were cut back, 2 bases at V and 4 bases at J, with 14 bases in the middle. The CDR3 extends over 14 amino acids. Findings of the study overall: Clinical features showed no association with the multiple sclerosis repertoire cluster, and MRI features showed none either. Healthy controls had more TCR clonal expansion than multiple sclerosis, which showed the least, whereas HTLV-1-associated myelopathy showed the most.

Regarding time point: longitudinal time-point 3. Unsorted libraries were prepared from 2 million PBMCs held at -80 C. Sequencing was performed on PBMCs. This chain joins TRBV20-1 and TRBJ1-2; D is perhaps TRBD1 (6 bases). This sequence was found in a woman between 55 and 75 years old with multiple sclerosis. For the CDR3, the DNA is TGCAGTGCTAGAAAGGGACAAGTAGGCTATGGCTACACCTTC. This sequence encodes CSARKGQVGYGYTF.